This T cell receptor beta chain was identified during a study of Ad26.COV2.S vaccination and SARS-CoV-2 variants. Germline V gene data show CDR1 as SGHNT and CDR2 as YYREEE (reference sequence). The CDR3 has 13 residues. Trimming removed 5 bases at V and 6 bases at J, with 15 bases between. Treatment reported: about 20 received Ad26.COV2.S at low or high dose, single or two shots; roughly 5 received placebo; per-sample allocation not given. The investigators took samples on day 63 after the first vaccine or placebo injection. Assay used: immunoSEQ multiplex PCR; TCRdb lists only in-frame clones, some missing. The data contain about 350,000 clones, around 84% of them singletons.

The rearrangement joins TRBV5-4 to TRBJ2-7, with D hard to call. This TCR derives from a person between 18 and 65 years old who received the Ad26.COV2.S COVID-19 vaccine or a placebo. The sequences come from peripheral blood, collected in a trial of Ad26.COV2.S vaccine versus placebo. The CDR3 sequence is CASSLQTSTEQYF. CDR3 DNA: TGTGCCAGCAGTTTACAGACATCTACCGAGCAGTACTTC.